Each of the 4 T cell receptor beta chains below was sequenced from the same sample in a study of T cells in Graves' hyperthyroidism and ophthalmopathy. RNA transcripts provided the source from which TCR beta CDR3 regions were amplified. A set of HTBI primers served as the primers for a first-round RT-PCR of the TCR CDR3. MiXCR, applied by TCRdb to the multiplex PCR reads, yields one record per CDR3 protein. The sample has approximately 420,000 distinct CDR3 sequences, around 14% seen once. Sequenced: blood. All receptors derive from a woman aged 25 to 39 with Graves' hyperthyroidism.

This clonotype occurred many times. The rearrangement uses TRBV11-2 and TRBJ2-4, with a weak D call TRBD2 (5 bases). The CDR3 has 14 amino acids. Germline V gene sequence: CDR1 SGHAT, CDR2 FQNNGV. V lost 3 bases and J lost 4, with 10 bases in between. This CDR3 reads CASSFHTRKNIQYF. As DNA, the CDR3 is TGTGCCAGCAGCTTCCACACTAGAAAAAACATTCAGTACTTC.

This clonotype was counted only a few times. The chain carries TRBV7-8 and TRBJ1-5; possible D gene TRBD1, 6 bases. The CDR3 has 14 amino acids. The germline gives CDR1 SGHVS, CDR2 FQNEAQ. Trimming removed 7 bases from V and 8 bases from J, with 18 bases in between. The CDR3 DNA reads TGTGCCAGCATCCCTAGGGGGGATTGGGAGCCCCAGCATTTT. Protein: CASIPRGDWEPQHF. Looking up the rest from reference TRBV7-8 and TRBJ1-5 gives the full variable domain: GAGVSQSPRYKVAKRGQDVALRCDPISGHVSLFWYQQALGQGPEFLTYFQNEAQLDKSGLPSDRFFAERPEGSVSTLKIQRTQQEDSAVYLCASIPRGDWEPQHFGDGTRLSIL.

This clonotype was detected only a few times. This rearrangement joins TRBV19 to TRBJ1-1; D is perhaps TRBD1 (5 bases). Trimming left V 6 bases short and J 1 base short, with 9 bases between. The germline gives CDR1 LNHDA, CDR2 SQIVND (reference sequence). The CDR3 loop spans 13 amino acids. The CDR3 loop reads CASRDTSNTEAFF. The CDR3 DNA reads TGTGCCAGTAGGGACACTTCGAACACTGAAGCTTTCTTT.

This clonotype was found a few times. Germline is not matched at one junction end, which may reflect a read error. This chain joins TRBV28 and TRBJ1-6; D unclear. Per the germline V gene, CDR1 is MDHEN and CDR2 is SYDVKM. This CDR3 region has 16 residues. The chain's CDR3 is CASSVDGSSYNSPLHF. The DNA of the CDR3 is TGCGCCAGCAGTGTGGACGGGAGTTCCTATAATTCACCCCTCCACTTT.